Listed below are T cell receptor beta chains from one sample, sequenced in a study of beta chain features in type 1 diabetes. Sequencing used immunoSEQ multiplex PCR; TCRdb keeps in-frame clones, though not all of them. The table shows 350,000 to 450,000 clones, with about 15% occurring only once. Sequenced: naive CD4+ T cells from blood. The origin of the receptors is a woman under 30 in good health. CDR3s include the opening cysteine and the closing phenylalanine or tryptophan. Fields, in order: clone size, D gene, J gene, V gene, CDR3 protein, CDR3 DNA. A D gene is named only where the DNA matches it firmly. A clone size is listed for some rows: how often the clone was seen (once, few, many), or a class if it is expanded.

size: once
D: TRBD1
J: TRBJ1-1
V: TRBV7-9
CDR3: CASSPGQFYTEAFF
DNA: TGTGCCAGCAGCCCGGGACAGTTCTACACTGAAGCTTTCTTT

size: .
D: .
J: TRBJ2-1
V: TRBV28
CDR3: CASRVQGREQFF
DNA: TGTGCCAGCAGAGTACAGGGCCGTGAGCAGTTCTTC

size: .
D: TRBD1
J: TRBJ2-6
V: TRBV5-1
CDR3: CASSLAGTALSGANVLTF
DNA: TGCGCCAGCAGCTTGGCCGGGACAGCCCTCTCTGGGGCCAACGTCCTGACTTTC

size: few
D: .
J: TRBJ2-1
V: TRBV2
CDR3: CASRLNNEQFF
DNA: TGTGCCAGCAGACTAAACAATGAGCAGTTCTTC

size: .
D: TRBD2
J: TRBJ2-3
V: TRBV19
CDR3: CASTGSGATDTQYF
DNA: TGTGCCAGTACGGGTAGCGGGGCTACAGATACGCAGTATTTT

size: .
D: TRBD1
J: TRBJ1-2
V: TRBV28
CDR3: CASSDSGQYYGYTF
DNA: TGTGCCAGTTCCGATTCGGGACAGTACTATGGCTACACCTTC

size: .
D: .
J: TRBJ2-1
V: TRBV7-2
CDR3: CASSRGPVGGQFF
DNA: TGTGCCAGCAGCCGCGGGCCAGTCGGGGGGCAGTTCTTC

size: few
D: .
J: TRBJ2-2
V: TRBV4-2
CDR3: CASSQDSLHTGELFF
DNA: TGTGCCAGCAGCCAAGATTCACTCCACACCGGGGAGCTGTTTTTT

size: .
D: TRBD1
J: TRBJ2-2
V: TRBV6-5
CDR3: CASKGQGATGELFF
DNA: TGTGCCAGCAAAGGACAGGGGGCGACCGGGGAGCTGTTTTTT

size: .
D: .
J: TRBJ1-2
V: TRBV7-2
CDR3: CASSLTGHYGYTF
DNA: TGTGCCAGCAGCTTAACGGGTCACTATGGCTACACCTTC

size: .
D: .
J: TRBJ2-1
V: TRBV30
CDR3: CAWSVSRVEQFF
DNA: TGTGCCTGGAGTGTTTCGAGAGTTGAGCAGTTCTTC

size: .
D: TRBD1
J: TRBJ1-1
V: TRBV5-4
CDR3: CASSPFRTGMNTEAFF
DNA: TGTGCCAGCAGCCCTTTCCGGACAGGTATGAACACTGAAGCTTTCTTT

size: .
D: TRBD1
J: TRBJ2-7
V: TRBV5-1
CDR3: CASSFGTGSYEQYF
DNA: TGCGCCAGCAGCTTCGGGACAGGGTCTTACGAGCAGTACTTC

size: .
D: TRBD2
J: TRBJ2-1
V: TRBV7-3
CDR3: CASSLAGVRNEQFF
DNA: TGTGCCAGCAGCTTAGCGGGAGTTCGGAATGAGCAGTTCTTC

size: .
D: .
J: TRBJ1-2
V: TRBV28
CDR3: CASSFGAYGYTF
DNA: TGTGCCAGCAGTTTTGGGGCCTATGGCTACACCTTC

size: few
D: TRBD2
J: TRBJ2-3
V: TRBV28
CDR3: CASSYSGGAKWDTQYF
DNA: TGTGCCAGCAGTTATTCGGGGGGAGCAAAGTGGGATACGCAGTATTTT

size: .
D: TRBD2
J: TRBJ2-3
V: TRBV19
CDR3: CASSSSGYDTQYF
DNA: TGTGCCAGTAGTTCTAGCGGCTACGATACGCAGTATTTT

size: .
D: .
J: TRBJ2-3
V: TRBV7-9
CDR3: CASSLRQGSTDTQYF
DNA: TGTGCCAGCAGCTTACGCCAGGGCTCTACAGATACGCAGTATTTT

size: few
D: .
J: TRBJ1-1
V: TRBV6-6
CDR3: CASATSMNTEAFF
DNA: TGTGCCAGCGCCACTAGTATGAACACTGAAGCTTTCTTT

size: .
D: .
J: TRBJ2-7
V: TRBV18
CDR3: CASSLAETFYEQYF
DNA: TGTGCCAGCTCATTGGCGGAGACCTTCTACGAGCAGTACTTC

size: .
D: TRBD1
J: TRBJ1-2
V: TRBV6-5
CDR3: CASSYIGTGNYGYTF
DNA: TGTGCCAGCAGTTACATCGGGACAGGGAACTATGGCTACACCTTC

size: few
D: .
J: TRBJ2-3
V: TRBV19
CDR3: CASSIPSSTDTQYF
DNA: TGTGCCAGTAGTATCCCCTCTAGCACAGATACGCAGTATTTT

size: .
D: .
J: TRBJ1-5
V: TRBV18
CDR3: CASSHTDGRGGPQHF
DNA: TGTGCCAGCTCACACACGGACGGTCGGGGGGGGCCCCAGCATTTT

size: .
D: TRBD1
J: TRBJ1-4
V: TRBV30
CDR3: CAWSVGTVNPKLFF
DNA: TGTGCCTGGAGTGTAGGGACAGTCAACCCAAAACTGTTTTTT

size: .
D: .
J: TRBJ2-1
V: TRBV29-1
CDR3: CSVQRANNEQFF
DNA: TGCAGCGTTCAGCGGGCGAACAATGAGCAGTTCTTC

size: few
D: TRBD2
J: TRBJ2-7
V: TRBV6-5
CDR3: CASSLTSGSTYEQYF
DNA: TGTGCCAGCAGCCTGACTAGCGGGTCCACCTACGAGCAGTACTTC

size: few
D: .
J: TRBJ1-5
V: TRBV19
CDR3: CASSPILVLRNQPQHF
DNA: TGTGCCAGTAGTCCGATTTTAGTCTTGCGCAATCAGCCCCAGCATTTT

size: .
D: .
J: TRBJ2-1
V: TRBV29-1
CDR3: CSVELWLADYNEQFF
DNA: TGCAGCGTTGAACTCTGGCTAGCTGACTACAATGAGCAGTTCTTC

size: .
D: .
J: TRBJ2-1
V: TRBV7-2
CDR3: CASIARGGIGNEQFF
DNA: TGTGCCAGCATCGCCCGTGGCGGGATTGGCAATGAGCAGTTCTTC

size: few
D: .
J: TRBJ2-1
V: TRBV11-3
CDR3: CASSLGSEQFF
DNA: TGTGCCAGCAGCTTAGGGAGTGAGCAGTTCTTC

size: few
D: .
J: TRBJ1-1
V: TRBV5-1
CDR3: CASSFNLGGTEAFF
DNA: TGCGCCAGCAGCTTTAACCTAGGGGGCACTGAAGCTTTCTTT

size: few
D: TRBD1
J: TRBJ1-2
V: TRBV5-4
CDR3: CASRSQGLYGYTF
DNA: TGTGCCAGCAGGTCACAGGGGCTCTATGGCTACACCTTC

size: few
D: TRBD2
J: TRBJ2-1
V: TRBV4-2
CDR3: CASSQDWTSGAYNEQFF
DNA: TGTGCCAGCAGCCAAGATTGGACTAGCGGGGCATACAATGAGCAGTTCTTC

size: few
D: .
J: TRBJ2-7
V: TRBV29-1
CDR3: CSVHGRPGGYEQYF
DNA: TGCAGCGTTCACGGCAGGCCCGGTGGGTACGAGCAGTACTTC

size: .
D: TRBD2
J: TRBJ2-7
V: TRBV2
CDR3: CASSGGLAGYYEQYF
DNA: TGTGCCAGCAGCGGGGGACTAGCGGGATACTACGAGCAGTACTTC

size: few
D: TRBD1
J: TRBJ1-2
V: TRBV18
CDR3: CASSPLTGGKANGYTF
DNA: TGTGCCAGCTCACCACTAACAGGGGGAAAGGCGAATGGCTACACCTTC

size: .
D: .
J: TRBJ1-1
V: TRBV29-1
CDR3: CSVERRMNTEAFF
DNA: TGCAGCGTTGAGAGGCGGATGAACACTGAAGCTTTCTTT

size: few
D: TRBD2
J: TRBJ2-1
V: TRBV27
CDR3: CASIKGASGSVEQFF
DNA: TGTGCCAGCATCAAGGGGGCTAGCGGGAGCGTCGAGCAGTTCTTC

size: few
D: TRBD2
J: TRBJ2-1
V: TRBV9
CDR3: CASSVTSGAFDEQFF
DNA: TGTGCCAGCAGCGTAACTAGCGGGGCTTTCGATGAGCAGTTCTTC

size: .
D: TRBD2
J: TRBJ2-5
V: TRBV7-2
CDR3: CASSLRREIRETQYF
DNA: TGTGCCAGCAGCTTACGGCGGGAGATCAGGGAGACCCAGTACTTC

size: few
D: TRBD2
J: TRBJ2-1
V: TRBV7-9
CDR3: CASMVGLVAGVVNEQFF
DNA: TGTGCCAGCATGGTGGGGCTGGTAGCGGGAGTAGTCAATGAGCAGTTCTTC

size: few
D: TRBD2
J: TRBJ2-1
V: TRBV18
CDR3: CASSALAGAGNEQFF
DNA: TGTGCCAGCTCAGCCCTAGCGGGAGCTGGGAATGAGCAGTTCTTC

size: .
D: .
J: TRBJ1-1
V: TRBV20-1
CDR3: CSARDLGRAFF
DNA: TGCAGTGCTAGAGATCTTGGTCGGGCTTTCTTT

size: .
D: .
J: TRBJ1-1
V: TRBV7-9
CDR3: CASSLYGNTEAFF
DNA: TGTGCCAGCAGCTTATACGGGAACACTGAAGCTTTCTTT

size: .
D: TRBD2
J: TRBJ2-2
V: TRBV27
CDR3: CASGAGQGLAGGPTGELFF
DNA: TGTGCCAGTGGGGCAGGGCAGGGACTAGCGGGAGGGCCCACCGGGGAGCTGTTTTTT

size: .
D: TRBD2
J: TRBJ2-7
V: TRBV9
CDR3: CASSEGLAGPYEQYF
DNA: TGTGCCAGCAGCGAGGGACTAGCGGGACCCTACGAGCAGTACTTC

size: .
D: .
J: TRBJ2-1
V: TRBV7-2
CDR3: CATGPGTRPNNEQFF
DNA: TGTGCCACCGGGCCAGGTACTAGACCTAACAATGAGCAGTTCTTC

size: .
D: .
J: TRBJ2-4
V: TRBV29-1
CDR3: CSARGQRVDIQYF
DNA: TGCAGCGCTAGGGGCCAACGTGTGGACATTCAGTACTTC

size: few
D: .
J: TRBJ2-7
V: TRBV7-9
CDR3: CASNSPWSYEQYF
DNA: TGTGCCAGCAACTCCCCTTGGAGCTACGAGCAGTACTTC

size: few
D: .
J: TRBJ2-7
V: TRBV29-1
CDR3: CSVQSGGTNYEQYF
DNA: TGCAGCGTGCAATCCGGGGGAACGAACTACGAGCAGTACTTC

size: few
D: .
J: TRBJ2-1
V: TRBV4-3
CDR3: CASSQDVEGGWWFF
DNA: TGCGCCAGCAGCCAAGATGTGGAGGGTGGGTGGTGGTTCTTC